This T cell receptor (beta chain) derives from a study of blood T cell repertoires in COVID-19. Whole-study context: Material from acute and convalescent COVID-19 was sourced from the United States, Italy and Spain. The cDNA or gDNA used as material had been derived from T cells, B-cell-depleted T cells, or PBMCs.

This clone was counted once. The germline V gene has CDR1 SGHRS and CDR2 YFSETQ. The CDR3 covers 16 residues. Deletions cut 0 bases from V and 2 bases from J, with 11 bases between. Per the study methods: Nucleated cell number was recorded as an estimate derived from reference gene primer amplification. Profiled with immunoSEQ multiplex PCR; TCRdb holds only in-frame clones, not every one. The V and J calls and the clone size are those of that table, but D and trimming were determined from the DNA. The sample comprises roughly 160,000 clones, about four fifths of which are singletons, and 2% to 2.5% rests with the top ten.

The sequencing sample was made of peripheral blood. The sequence derives from a woman older than 75 with acute or convalescent COVID-19. The chain is built from TRBV5-1 and TRBJ2-2, with D possibly TRBD2 on 6 matching bases. As DNA, the CDR3 is TGCGCCAGCAGCTTGGAGGGTAGCGGAAACACCGGGGAGCTGTTTTTT. Encoded protein: CASSLEGSGNTGELFF.